Shown below are 3 T cell receptor beta chains from a single sample sequenced in a study of CD8 T cells in Susac syndrome. RNA was extracted with the RNeasy kit, and a quantity of 0.5 to 1 ug was reverse transcribed using random hexamers. TCRdb re-analysed the immunoSEQ multiplex PCR reads in MiXCR, keeping a single row per CDR3 protein. The table records about 120,000 distinct CDR3 sequences, about 93% of them present only once. The sequenced sample was CD8+ T cells from PBMCs. Source of these receptors: a human donor with Susac syndrome.

V and J are TRBV27 and TRBJ1-3; D remains unclear. This CDR3 is 15 amino acids long. Germline assignment: CDR1 MNHEY and CDR2 SMNVEV (reference sequence). The V gene lost 3 bases and the J gene lost 8 bases, with 17 bases spanning the gap. As DNA, the CDR3 is TGTGCCAGCAGTTTTGACAACGCCGACCTAGACACCATATATTTT. Its translation is CASSFDNADLDTIYF.

The rearrangement uses TRBV6-9 and TRBJ2-7; tentatively, D is TRBD2 (5 bases). Trimming took off 6 bases at V and 0 bases at J, with 30 bases between the two ends. The germline V gene encodes CDR1 MNHGY and CDR2 SVAAGI. The CDR3 is 20 residues long. CDR3 amino acids: CASSALESEDQKTSSYEQYF. Written as DNA, the CDR3 is TGTGCCAGCAGCGCCCTGGAATCGGAGGACCAAAAAACAAGCTCCTACGAGCAGTACTTC.

The V gene is TRBV7-8, the J gene TRBJ1-4; D perhaps matches TRBD1 (5 bases). V lost 1 base, J lost 5 bases, and 11 bases lay in between. This CDR3 spans 15 amino acids. CDR1 is SGHVS, CDR2 FQNEAQ, per germline. The CDR3 nucleotides are TGTGCCAGCAGCTTAGTGGCAGGGACGAATGAAAAACTGTTTTTT. It yields the protein CASSLVAGTNEKLFF.